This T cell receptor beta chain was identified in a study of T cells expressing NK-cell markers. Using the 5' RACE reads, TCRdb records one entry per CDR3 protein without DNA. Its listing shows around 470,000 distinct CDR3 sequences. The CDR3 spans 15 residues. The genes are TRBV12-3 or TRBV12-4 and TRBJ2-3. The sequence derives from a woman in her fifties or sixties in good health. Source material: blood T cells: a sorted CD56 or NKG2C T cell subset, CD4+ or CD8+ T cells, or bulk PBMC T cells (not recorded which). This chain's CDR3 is CASSLRVLSTDTQYF.